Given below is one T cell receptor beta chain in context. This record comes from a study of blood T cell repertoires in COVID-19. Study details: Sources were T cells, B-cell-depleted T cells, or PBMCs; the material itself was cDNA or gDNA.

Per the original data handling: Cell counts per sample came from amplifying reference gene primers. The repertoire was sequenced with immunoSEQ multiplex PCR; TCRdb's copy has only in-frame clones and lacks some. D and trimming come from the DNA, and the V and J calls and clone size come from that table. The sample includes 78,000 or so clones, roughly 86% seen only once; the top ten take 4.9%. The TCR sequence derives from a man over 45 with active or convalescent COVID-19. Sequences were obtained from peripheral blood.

CDR3 loop: CASSLDAGAETQYF. The CDR3 DNA follows: TGCGCCAGCAGCTTGGATGCGGGGGCGGAGACCCAGTACTTC. The chain links TRBV5-1 to TRBJ2-5; tentative D call: TRBD2 (7 bases). The V end lost 0 bases, the J end lost 5 bases, and 11 bases lay between the germline ends. The CDR3 covers 14 residues. Germline V CDR1 and CDR2: SGHRS, YFSETQ.